The clone carrying this TCR beta chain occurred many times. Between the trimmed V and J ends, which lost 2 bases and 6 bases, there was a span of 8 bases. CDR1 and CDR2 from the germline V gene are MNHNY and SVGAGI (reference sequence). The CDR3 spans 13 residues. The data belong to a study of shared clonotypes between healthy human individuals. Study summary: A couple of female and three male donors aged 18 to 49 were enrolled.

Assay used: immunoSEQ multiplex PCR; TCRdb lists only in-frame clones, some missing. The data contain roughly 640,000 clones, around two thirds of them singletons. The receptor's source is a woman younger than 45 in good health. Input material: memory CD4+ T cells sorted from blood. Noted subset: CD45RA-negative fraction. The chain is built from TRBV6-6 and TRBJ1-5; D is unclear. The CDR3 sequence: CASSYGERQPQHF. CDR3 nucleotide sequence: TGTGCCAGCAGTTACGGTGAGCGTCAGCCCCAGCATTTT.